These 12 T cell receptor beta chains came from one sample sequenced in a study of cytomegalovirus exposure and HLA in healthy donors. Both 60 Vbeta primers and 13 Jbeta primers went into the PCR. Clones were read by immunoSEQ multiplex PCR, and TCRdb kept only the in-frame ones, dropping some. The sample totals under 95,000 clones; its top ten clones hold over 3%. Source material: PBMCs. The receptors shown here come from a female donor in good health and CMV-seropositive.

The chain links TRBV7-2 to TRBJ1-4, with 7 bases lining up with TRBD1. The CDR3 has 13 amino acids. Germline CDR1 reads SGHTA; CDR2 reads FQGNSA. J gave up 5 bases and V 5 bases, and 2 bases lay outside the gene matches. CDR3 protein: CASSQGGNEKLFF. The CDR3 coding sequence is TGTGCCAGCAGCCAGGGGGGAAATGAAAAACTGTTTTTT. The full variable domain, completed using reference TRBV7-2 and TRBJ1-4, is GAGVSQSPSNKVTEKGKDVELRCDPISGHTALYWYRQSLGQGLEFLIYFQGNSAPDKSGLPSDRFSAERTGGSVSTLTIQRTQQEDSAVYLCASSQGGNEKLFFGSGTQLSVL.

V is TRBV7-2 and J is TRBJ1-6, with D hard to call. The CDR3 is made up of 15 amino acids. V lost 5 bases and J 7 bases, leaving 15 bases between the germline ends. Per the germline V gene, CDR1 is SGHTA and CDR2 is FQGNSA. DNA for the CDR3: TGTGCCAGCAGCCCGTTGGCCCCTAGCAATTCACCCCTCCACTTT. Its protein product is CASSPLAPSNSPLHF. The full variable domain, rest sourced from reference TRBV7-2 and TRBJ1-6, is GAGVSQSPSNKVTEKGKDVELRCDPISGHTALYWYRQSLGQGLEFLIYFQGNSAPDKSGLPSDRFSAERTGGSVSTLTIQRTQQEDSAVYLCASSPLAPSNSPLHFGNGTRLTVT.

The chain has TRBV19 and TRBJ1-5, with D perhaps matching TRBD1 (6 bases). The V end was cut by 4 bases, the J end by 3 bases, with 22 bases between. Germline V gene data show CDR1 as LNHDA and CDR2 as SQIVND (reference sequence). The CDR3 length is 18 residues. This CDR3 reads CASSNRLPGTSLNQPQHF. As DNA, the CDR3 is TGTGCCAGTAGTAATCGATTACCCGGGACAAGCCTCAATCAGCCCCAGCATTTT.

The gene calls are TRBV29-1 and TRBJ1-2, with 7 bases aligning to TRBD1. Germline CDR1 is SQVTM and CDR2 is ANQGSEA. V lost 4 bases to trimming and J lost 5 bases; unmatched junction nucleotides: 7. The CDR3 consists of 13 residues. The CDR3, as DNA: TGCAGCGTTGGCCGGGACAGACAATATGGCTACACCTTC. It encodes CSVGRDRQYGYTF.

The chain combines TRBV28 with TRBJ2-5; D unresolved. The CDR3 length is 13 residues. Germline lookup yields CDR1 MDHEN and CDR2 SYDVKM. V dropped 4 bases and J dropped 4 bases, with 10 bases sitting between them. CDR3 DNA sequence: TGTGCCAGCAGTTCGGCAGCGCGAGAGACCCAGTACTTC. Amino acid sequence: CASSSAARETQYF.

The chain is built from TRBV9 and TRBJ1-4, with TRBD1 as a possible D gene (6 bases). Germline CDR1 is SGDLS and CDR2 is YYNGEE. The CDR3 sequence is 15 residues long. The ends were cut back, 1 base at V and 2 bases at J, with 9 bases in the middle. The CDR3 DNA is TGTGCCAGCAGCGTAACAGGGCGGACTAATGAAAAACTGTTTTTT. Translating it yields CASSVTGRTNEKLFF.

CDR3 sequence (DNA): TGTGCCAGCTCAACCGGACAGGGAAACACCATATATTTT. Its translation is CASSTGQGNTIYF. The gene calls are TRBV18 and TRBJ1-3, with D possibly being TRBD1 (6 bases). Between the trimmed V and J ends, which lost 5 bases and 4 bases, there was a span of 9 bases. CDR1 and CDR2 (germline): KGHSH, LQKENI. The CDR3 contains 13 residues.

The chain recombines TRBV7-2 with TRBJ2-3, with 11 nucleotides matching TRBD2. The germline V gene encodes CDR1 SGHTA and CDR2 FQGNSA. The CDR3 has 18 amino acids. J was trimmed by 0 bases and V by 1 base; bases with no gene match: 6. The CDR3 reads CASSLGGLAGISTDTQYF. In DNA form, the CDR3 reads TGTGCCAGCAGCTTAGGAGGACTAGCGGGTATTAGCACAGATACGCAGTATTTT.

The genes are TRBV5-1 and TRBJ2-1, with 10 bases fitting TRBD1. CDR1 is SGHRS and CDR2 is YFSETQ in the germline V gene. This CDR3 has 18 residues. V dropped 3 bases and J dropped 0; count of bases not matched to a gene: 9. The CDR3 sequence is CASSYGGQGRYSYNEQFF. In nucleotides, the CDR3 is TGCGCCAGCAGCTACGGGGGACAGGGGAGGTACTCCTACAATGAGCAGTTCTTC.

The chain uses TRBV4-1 and TRBJ1-1; maybe TRBD1 (5 bases). The germline CDR1 and CDR2 sequences are MGHRA and YSYEKL. The CDR3 runs to 14 residues. The V end was cut by 1 base, the J end by 6 bases, with 12 bases between. CDR3 DNA: TGCGCCAGCAGCCAAGCCCAGGGTAAGCCTGAAGCTTTCTTT. Translation: CASSQAQGKPEAFF.

CDR3 bases: TGCGCCAGCAGCGCTACAGGGTATAGCAATCAGCCCCAGCATTTT. It yields the protein CASSATGYSNQPQHF. The gene calls are TRBV5-1 and TRBJ1-5; tentatively, D is TRBD1 (6 bases). This CDR3 is 15 amino acids long. Trimming took off 4 bases at V and 0 bases at J, with 11 bases between the two ends. Germline CDR1 reads SGHRS; CDR2 reads YFSETQ.

The chain has TRBV25-1 and TRBJ1-1; the D is unclear. V lost 5 bases and J 5 bases, leaving 15 bases between the germline ends. The length of the CDR3 is 14 residues. CDR1 is MGHDK, CDR2 SYGVNS, per germline. The CDR3, as DNA: TGTGCCAGCAGTAGGAGGTCTGAGCTTACTGAAGCTTTCTTT. Its protein product is CASSRRSELTEAFF.